This T cell receptor beta chain was identified in a study of Ad26.COV2.S vaccination and SARS-CoV-2 variants. Unmatched junction bases numbered 17, after V lost 4 bases and J lost 11 bases. Germline CDR1 reads SGHRS; CDR2 reads YFSETQ. This CDR3 is 17 amino acids long. Treatment: around 19 received Ad26.COV2.S at low or high dose, single or two shots; 5 received placebo; per-sample allocation not given. The investigators took samples on day 63 after the first vaccine or placebo injection. Libraries were prepared by immunoSEQ multiplex PCR; TCRdb keeps only in-frame clonotypes and omits some of them. The table lists about 350,000 clones, around 84% of them singletons, with roughly 3.1% in the top ten.

This chain joins TRBV5-1 and TRBJ2-1; TRBD1 agrees at 11 bases. The sequences come from peripheral blood, collected in a trial of Ad26.COV2.S vaccine versus placebo. The clonotype originates from a person aged 18-60 years who received the Ad26.COV2.S COVID-19 vaccine or a placebo. The chain's CDR3 is CASSTGQGGQKPSQQFF. CDR3 coding DNA: TGCGCCAGCAGCACGGGACAGGGGGGCCAAAAGCCGTCCCAGCAGTTCTTC.